The clone carrying this T cell receptor beta chain turned up a few times. Its antigen is unknown. By quantitative 5'-RACE with molecular barcodes, the TCR beta libraries were made. MiXCR was run by TCRdb on the 5' RACE reads, yielding one entry per CDR3 protein. The sample lists 150,000 to 200,000 distinct CDR3 sequences; approximately 10% were seen once. This sample is part of a study of CD8 T cells in ankylosing spondylitis. Findings and limits, study-wide: Existing reports had already noted some motif variants in reactive arthritis synovial fluid and blood. In ankylosing spondylitis blood, a motif of seven to nine highly homologous TCR beta variants appeared characteristic. Reportedly, matched ankylosing spondylitis synovial fluid was significantly enriched for disease-linked clones.

The CDR3 runs to 13 residues. The ends were cut back, 0 bases at V and 14 bases at J, with 14 bases in the middle. This chain uses TRBV12-3 or TRBV12-4 with TRBJ2-1, with a weak D call TRBD1 (7 bases). The sequenced sample was blood, either unsorted or a sorted T cell fraction (not recorded which). This clonotype was sampled from a male donor with ankylosing spondylitis or in good health (not recorded which). This CDR3 is CASSLATAGGKFF. The CDR3 region has the DNA TGTGCCAGCAGTTTAGCGACGGCAGGGGGGAAGTTCTTC.